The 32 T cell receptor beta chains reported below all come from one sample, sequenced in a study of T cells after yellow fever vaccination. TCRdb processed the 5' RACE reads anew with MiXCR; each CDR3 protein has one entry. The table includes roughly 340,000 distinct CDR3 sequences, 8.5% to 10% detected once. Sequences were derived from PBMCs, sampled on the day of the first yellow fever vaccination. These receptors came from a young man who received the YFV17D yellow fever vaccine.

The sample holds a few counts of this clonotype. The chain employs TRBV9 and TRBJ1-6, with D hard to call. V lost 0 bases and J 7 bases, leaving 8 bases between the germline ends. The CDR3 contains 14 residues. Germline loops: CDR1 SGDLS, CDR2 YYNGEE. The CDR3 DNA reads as TGTGCCAGCAGCGTAGAAGTCGGGAATTCACCCCTCCACTTT. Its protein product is CASSVEVGNSPLHF.

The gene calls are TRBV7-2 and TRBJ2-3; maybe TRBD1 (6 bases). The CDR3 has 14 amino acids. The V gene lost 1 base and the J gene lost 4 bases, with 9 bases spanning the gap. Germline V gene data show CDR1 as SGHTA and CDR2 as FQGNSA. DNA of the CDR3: TGTGCCAGCAGCTTAGTACAGGGCCCAGATACGCAGTATTTT. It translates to CASSLVQGPDTQYF.

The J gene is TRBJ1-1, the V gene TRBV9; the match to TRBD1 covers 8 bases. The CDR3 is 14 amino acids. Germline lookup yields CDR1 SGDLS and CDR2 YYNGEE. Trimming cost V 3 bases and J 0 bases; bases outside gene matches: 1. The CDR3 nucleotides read TGTGCCAGCAGCGGGGGACAGGTGAACACTGAAGCTTTCTTT. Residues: CASSGGQVNTEAFF.

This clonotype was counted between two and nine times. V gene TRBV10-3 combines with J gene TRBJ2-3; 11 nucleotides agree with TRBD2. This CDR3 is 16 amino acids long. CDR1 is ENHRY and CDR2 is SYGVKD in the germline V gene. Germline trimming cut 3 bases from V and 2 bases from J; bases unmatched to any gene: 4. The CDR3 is CAISEGSGGDTDTQYF. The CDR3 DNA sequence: TGTGCCATCAGTGAAGGTAGCGGGGGGGACACAGATACGCAGTATTTT.

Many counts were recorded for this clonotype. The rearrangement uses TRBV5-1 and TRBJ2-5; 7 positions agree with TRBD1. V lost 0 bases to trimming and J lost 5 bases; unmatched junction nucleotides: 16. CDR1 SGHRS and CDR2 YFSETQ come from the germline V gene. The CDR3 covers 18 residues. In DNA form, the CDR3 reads TGCGCCAGCAGCTTGGGAAGTTTGGCCGGGGACAGTTTGGAGACCCAGTACTTC. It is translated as CASSLGSLAGDSLETQYF.

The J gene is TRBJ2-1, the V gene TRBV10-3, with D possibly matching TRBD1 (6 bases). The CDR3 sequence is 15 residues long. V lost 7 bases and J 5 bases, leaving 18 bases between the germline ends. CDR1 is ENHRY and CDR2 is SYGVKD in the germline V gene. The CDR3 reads CAINPQGGKDNEQFF. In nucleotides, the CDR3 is TGTGCCATCAATCCACAGGGTGGAAAGGACAATGAGCAGTTCTTC.

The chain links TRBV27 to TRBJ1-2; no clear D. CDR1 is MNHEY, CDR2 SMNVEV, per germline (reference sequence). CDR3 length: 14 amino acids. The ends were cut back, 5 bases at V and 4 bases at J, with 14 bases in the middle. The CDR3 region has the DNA TGTGCCAGCAGTCCCGTCCCCCAGTTCTATGGCTACACCTTC. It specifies CASSPVPQFYGYTF.

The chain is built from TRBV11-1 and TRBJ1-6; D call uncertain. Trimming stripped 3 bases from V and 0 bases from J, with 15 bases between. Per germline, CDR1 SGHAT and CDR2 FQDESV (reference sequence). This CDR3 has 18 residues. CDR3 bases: TGTGCCAGCAGCTTTGGACTTTCCATGAGCTCCTATAATTCACCCCTCCACTTT. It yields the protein CASSFGLSMSSYNSPLHF.

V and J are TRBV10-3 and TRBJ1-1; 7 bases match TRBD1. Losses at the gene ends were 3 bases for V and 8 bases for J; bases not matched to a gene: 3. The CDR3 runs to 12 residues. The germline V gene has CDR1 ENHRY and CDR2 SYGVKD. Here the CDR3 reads CAISDRGLEAFF. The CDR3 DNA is TGTGCCATCAGTGATAGGGGGCTCGAAGCTTTCTTT.

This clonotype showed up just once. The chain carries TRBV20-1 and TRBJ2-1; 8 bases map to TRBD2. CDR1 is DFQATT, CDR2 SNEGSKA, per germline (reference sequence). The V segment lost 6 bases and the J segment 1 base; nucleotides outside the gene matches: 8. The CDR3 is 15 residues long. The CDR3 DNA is TGCAGTGCGAGAAGTGCGGGGGGTTCCTACAATGAGCAGTTCTTC. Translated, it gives CSARSAGGSYNEQFF.

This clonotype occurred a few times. CDR3 amino acids: CATRDSRTSTEAFF. As DNA, the CDR3 is TGTGCCACCCGGGACAGCCGAACCTCCACTGAAGCTTTCTTT. The chain is built from TRBV6-1 and TRBJ1-1, with TRBD1 matching over 7 bases. Trimming removed 10 bases from V and 4 bases from J; junction bases left unmatched: 12. The CDR3 is made up of 14 amino acids. Per germline, CDR1 MNHNS and CDR2 SASEGT.

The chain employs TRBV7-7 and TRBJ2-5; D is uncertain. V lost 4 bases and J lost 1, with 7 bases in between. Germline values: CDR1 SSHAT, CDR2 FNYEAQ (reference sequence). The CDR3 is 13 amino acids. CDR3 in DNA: TGTGCCAGCAGCTCCCAGGTCCAAGAGACCCAGTACTTC. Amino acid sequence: CASSSQVQETQYF.

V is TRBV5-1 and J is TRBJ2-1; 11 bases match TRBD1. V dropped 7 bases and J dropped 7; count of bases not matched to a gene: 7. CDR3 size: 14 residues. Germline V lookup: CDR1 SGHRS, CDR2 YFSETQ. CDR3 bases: TGCGCCAGCTGCTGGGGGACAGGGGGTAATGAGCAGTTCTTC. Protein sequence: CASCWGTGGNEQFF.

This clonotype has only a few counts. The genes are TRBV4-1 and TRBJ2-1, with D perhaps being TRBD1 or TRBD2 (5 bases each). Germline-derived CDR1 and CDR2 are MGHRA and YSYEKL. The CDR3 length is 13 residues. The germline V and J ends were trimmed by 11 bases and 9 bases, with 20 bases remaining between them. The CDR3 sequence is CASGFRGSREQFF. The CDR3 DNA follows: TGCGCCTCAGGGTTTCGAGGGTCGCGTGAGCAGTTCTTC.

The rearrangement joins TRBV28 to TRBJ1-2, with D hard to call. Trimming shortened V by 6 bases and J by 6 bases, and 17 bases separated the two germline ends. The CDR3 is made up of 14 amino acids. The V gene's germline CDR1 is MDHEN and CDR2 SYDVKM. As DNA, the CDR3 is TGTGCCAGCAGCCAGCTCGACGCGGCAAATGGCTACACCTTC. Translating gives CASSQLDAANGYTF.

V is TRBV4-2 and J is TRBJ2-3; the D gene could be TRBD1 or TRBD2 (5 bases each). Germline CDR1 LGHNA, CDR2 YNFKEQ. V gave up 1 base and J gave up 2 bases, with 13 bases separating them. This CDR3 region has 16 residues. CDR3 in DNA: TGTGCCAGCAGCCAAGGGGGGTCGGGGTCCACAGATACGCAGTATTTT. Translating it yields CASSQGGSGSTDTQYF.

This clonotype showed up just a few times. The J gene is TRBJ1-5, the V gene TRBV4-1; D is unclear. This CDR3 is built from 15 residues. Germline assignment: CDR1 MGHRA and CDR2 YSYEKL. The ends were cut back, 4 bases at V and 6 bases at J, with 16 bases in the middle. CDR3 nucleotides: TGCGCCAGCAGCCTAAGGGAGGGAGGCCGTCAGCCCCAGCATTTT. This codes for CASSLREGGRQPQHF.

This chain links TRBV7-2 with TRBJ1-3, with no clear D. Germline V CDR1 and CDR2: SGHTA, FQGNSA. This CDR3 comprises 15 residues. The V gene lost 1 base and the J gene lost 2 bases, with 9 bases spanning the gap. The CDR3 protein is CASSLVTHAGNTIYF. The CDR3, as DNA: TGTGCCAGCAGCTTAGTGACTCATGCTGGAAACACCATATATTTT.

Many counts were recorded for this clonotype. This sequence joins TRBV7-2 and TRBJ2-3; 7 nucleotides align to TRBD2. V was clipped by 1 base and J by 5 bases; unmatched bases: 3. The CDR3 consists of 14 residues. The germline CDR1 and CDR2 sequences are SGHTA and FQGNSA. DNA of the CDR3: TGTGCCAGCAGCTTAGAGGCGGGGGTAGATACGCAGTATTTT. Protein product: CASSLEAGVDTQYF.

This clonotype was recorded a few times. The CDR3 reads CASSLPLEPDTGVSGNTIYF. The CDR3 DNA sequence: TGTGCCAGCAGCTTACCCTTAGAACCCGATACAGGGGTCTCTGGAAACACCATATATTTT. The chain has TRBV7-7 and TRBJ1-3; the match to TRBD1 covers 7 bases. The CDR3 contains 20 residues. Looked up from germline, CDR1 is SSHAT and CDR2 is FNYEAQ (reference sequence). Trimming cost V 2 bases and J 0 bases; bases outside gene matches: 16.

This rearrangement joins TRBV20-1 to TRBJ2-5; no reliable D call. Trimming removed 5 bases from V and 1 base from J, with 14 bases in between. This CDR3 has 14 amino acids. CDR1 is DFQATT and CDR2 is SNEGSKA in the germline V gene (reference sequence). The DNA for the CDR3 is TGCAGTGCTGGGTGTCCGGAGAGCCAAGAGACCCAGTACTTC. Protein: CSAGCPESQETQYF.

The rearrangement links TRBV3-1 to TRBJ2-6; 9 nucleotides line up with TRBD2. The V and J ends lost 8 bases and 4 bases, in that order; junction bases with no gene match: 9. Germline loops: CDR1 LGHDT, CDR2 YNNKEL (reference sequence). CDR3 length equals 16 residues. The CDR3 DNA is TGTGCCAGCGGCGGGGGGGTAGCGGCGGGGGCCAACGTCCTGACTTTC. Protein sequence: CASGGGVAAGANVLTF.

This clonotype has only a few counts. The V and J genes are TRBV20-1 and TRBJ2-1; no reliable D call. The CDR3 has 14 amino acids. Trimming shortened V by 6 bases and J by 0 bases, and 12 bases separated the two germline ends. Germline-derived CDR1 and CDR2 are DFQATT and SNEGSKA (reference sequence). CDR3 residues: CSARWSGSYNEQFF. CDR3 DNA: TGCAGTGCCAGGTGGTCCGGCTCCTACAATGAGCAGTTCTTC.

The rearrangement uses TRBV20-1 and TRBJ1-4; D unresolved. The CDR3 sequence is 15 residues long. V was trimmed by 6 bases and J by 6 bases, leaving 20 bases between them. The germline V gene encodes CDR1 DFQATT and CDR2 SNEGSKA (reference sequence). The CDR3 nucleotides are TGCAGTGCCAACCCCATCGATGGGAGGGATGAAAAACTGTTTTTT. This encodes CSANPIDGRDEKLFF.

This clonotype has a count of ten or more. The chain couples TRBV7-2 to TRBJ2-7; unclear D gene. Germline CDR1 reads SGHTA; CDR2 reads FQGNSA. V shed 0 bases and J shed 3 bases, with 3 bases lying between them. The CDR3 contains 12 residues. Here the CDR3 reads CASSLANYEQYF. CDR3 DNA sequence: TGTGCCAGCAGCTTAGCAAACTACGAGCAGTACTTC. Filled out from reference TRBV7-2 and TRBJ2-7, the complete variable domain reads GAGVSQSPSNKVTEKGKDVELRCDPISGHTALYWYRQSLGQGLEFLIYFQGNSAPDKSGLPSDRFSAERTGGSVSTLTIQRTQQEDSAVYLCASSLANYEQYFGPGTRLTVT.

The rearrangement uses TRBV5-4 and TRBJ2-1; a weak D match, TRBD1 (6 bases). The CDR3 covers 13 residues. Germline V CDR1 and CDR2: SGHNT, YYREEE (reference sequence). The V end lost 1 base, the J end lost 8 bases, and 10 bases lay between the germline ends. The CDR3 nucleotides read TGTGCCAGCAGCTTGACAGGGTACGATGAGCAGTTCTTC. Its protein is CASSLTGYDEQFF.

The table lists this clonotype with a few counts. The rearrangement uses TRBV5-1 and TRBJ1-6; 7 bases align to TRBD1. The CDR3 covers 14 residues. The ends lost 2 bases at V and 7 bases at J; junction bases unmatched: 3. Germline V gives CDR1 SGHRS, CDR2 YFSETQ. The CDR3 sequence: CASSFDRVNSPLHF. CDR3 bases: TGCGCCAGCAGCTTTGACAGGGTGAATTCACCCCTCCACTTT.

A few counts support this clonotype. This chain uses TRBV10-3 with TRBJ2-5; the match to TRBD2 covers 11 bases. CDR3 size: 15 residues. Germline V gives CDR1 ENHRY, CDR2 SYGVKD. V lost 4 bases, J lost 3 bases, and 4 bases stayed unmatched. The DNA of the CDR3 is TGTGCCATCAGTGGGGAGACTAGCGGGAAAGAGACCCAGTACTTC. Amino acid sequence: CAISGETSGKETQYF.

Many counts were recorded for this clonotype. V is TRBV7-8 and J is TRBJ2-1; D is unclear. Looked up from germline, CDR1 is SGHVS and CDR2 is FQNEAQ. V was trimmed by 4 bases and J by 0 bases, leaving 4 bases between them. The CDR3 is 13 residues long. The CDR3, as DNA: TGTGCCAGCAGCTGGCCCTCCTACAATGAGCAGTTCTTC. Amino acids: CASSWPSYNEQFF.

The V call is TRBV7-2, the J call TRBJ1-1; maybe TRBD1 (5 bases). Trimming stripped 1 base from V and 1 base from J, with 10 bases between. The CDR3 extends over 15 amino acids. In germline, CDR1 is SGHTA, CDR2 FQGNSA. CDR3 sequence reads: CASSLVGATNTEAFF. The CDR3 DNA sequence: TGTGCCAGCAGCTTAGTTGGGGCCACGAACACTGAAGCTTTCTTT.

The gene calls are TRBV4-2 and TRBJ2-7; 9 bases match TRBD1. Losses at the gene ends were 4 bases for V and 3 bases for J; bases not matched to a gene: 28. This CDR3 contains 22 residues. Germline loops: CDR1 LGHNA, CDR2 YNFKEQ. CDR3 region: CASSPGTGLLVEVTSFGYEQYF. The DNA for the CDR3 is TGTGCCAGCAGCCCCGGGACAGGGTTATTAGTGGAGGTGACCAGTTTCGGCTACGAGCAGTACTTC.

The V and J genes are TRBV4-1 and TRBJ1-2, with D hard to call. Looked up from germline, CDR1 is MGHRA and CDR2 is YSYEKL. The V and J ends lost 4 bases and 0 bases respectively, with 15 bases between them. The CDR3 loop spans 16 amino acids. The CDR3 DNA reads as TGCGCCAGCAGCCTATACGGAGGCAATTCTAACTATGGCTACACCTTC. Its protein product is CASSLYGGNSNYGYTF.